This T cell receptor (beta chain) stems from a study of CD8 T cells in ankylosing spondylitis. General study points: Earlier authors reported some of these motif variants in reactive arthritis synovial fluid and blood. Matched ankylosing spondylitis synovial fluid reportedly contained a significantly enriched population of disease-linked clones. Among TCR beta sequences, a motif of several highly homologous variants appeared characteristic of ankylosing spondylitis blood.

By quantitative 5'-RACE with molecular barcodes, the TCR beta libraries were made. TCRdb redid the calling of the 5' RACE reads with MiXCR, one entry per CDR3 protein. The sample records a few hundred thousand distinct CDR3 sequences, more than 15% being singletons. In the case of this clonotype: Its cognate antigen is unknown.

Trimming cost V 3 bases and J 12 bases, with 22 bases left between them. The germline V gene has CDR1 SGDLS and CDR2 YYNGEE. CDR3 length equals 15 residues. The source of this sequence is a male donor with ankylosing spondylitis or in good health (not recorded which). Material: blood, either unsorted or a sorted T cell fraction (not recorded which). This chain joins TRBV9 and TRBJ2-1; TRBD2 might be the D (5 bases). The chain's CDR3 is CASSDPKTGRRAQFF. The CDR3 nucleotides are TGTGCCAGCAGCGACCCAAAAACCGGACGGCGGGCGCAGTTCTTC.